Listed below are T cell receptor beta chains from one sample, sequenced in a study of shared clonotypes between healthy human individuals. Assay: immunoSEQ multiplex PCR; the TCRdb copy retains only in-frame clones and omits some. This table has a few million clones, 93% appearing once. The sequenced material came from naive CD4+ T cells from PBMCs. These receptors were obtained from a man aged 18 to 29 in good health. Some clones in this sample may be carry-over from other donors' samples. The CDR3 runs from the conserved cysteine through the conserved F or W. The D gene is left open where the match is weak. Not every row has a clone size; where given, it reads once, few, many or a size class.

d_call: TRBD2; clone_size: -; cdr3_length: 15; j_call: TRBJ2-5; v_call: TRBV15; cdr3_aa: CATSRVRLAGETQYF; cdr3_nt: TGTGCCACCAGCAGAGTACGTCTAGCGGGAGAGACCCAGTACTTC
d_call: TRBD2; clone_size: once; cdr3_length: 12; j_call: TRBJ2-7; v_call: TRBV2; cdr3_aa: CASRGLVSEQYF; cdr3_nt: TGTGCCAGCAGAGGACTAGTAAGCGAGCAGTACTTC
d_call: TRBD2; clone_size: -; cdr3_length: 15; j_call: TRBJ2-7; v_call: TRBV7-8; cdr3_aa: CASSLELAGVYEQYF; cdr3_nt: TGTGCCAGCAGCTTAGAACTAGCGGGAGTGTACGAGCAGTACTTC
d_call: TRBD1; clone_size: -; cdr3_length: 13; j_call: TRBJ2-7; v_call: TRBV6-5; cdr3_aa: CASSKQGVHEQYF; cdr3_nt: TGTGCCAGCAGTAAACAGGGGGTGCACGAGCAGTACTTC
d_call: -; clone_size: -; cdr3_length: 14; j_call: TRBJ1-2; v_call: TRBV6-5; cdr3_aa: CASSFAGLGRGYTF; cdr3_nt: TGTGCCAGCAGTTTCGCGGGACTGGGAAGGGGCTACACCTTC
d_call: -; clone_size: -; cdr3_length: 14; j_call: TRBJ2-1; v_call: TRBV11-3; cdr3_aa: CASSLGQDFNEQFF; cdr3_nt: TGTGCCAGCAGCTTAGGTCAGGACTTCAATGAGCAGTTCTTC
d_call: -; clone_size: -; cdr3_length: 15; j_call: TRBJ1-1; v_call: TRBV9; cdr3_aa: CASSPLGGPGTEAFF; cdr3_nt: TGTGCCAGCAGTCCCCTGGGTGGCCCGGGCACTGAAGCTTTCTTT
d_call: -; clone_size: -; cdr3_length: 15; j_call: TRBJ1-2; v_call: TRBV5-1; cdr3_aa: CASSLILASEYGYTF; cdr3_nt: TGCGCCAGCAGCTTGATTCTTGCCAGCGAGTATGGCTACACCTTC
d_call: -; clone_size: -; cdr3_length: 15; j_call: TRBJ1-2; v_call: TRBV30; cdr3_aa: CAWSKGGAWLHGYTF; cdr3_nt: TGTGCCTGGAGTAAAGGGGGTGCTTGGCTTCATGGCTACACCTTC
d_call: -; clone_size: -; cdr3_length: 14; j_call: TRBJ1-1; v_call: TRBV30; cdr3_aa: CAWRQGGVSTEAFF; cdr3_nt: TGTGCCTGGAGGCAGGGTGGCGTTAGCACTGAAGCTTTCTTT
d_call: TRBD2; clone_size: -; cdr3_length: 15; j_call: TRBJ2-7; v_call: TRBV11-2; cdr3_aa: CASSNPIAGAYEQYF; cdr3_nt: TGTGCCAGCAGCAACCCAATAGCGGGGGCCTACGAGCAGTACTTC
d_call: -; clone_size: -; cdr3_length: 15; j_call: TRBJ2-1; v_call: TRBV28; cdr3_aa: CASSRDWASYNEQFF; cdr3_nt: TGTGCCAGCAGTCGGGACTGGGCGTCGTACAATGAGCAGTTCTTC
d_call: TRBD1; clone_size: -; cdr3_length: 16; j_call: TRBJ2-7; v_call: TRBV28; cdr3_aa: CASSKPTGTGPYEQYF; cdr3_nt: TGTGCCAGCAGCAAACCAACCGGGACAGGACCCTACGAGCAGTACTTC
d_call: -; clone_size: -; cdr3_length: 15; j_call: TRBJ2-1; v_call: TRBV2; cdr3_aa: CASRVQGYGGNEQFF; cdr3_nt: TGTGCCAGCAGAGTACAGGGTTATGGGGGGAATGAGCAGTTCTTC
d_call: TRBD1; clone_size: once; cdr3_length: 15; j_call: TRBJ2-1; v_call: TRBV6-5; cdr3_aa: CASSPYGQGSDEQFF; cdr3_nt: TGTGCCAGCAGTCCCTACGGACAGGGTTCGGATGAGCAGTTCTTC
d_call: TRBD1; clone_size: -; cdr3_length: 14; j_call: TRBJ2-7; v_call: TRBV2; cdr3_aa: CASTKRDRGYEQYF; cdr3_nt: TGTGCCAGCACTAAAAGGGACAGGGGATACGAGCAGTACTTC